This T cell receptor beta chain was found in a study of blood T cells in healthy people across ages. A word on this clonotype: No antigen is known for it.

The CDR3 is made up of 16 amino acids. V was clipped by 2 bases and J by 4 bases, with 17 bases between them. The study, taken as a whole, reports: Unsorted PBMC material precluded a definitive naive versus antigen-experienced comparison. TCR beta diversity per million T cells fell roughly linearly with age. The diversity estimates, figures obtained from one million T cells, were considered underestimates.

Peripheral blood from each donor was collected in a volume of 8.5 to 10 milliliters. For the second PCR, which ran for roughly 6 to 11 cycles, a sample-barcoded 5' primer and a J-beta primer mix were used. MiXCR was run by TCRdb on the 5' RACE reads, yielding one entry per CDR3 protein. The sample has roughly 1,700,000 distinct CDR3 sequences; over 25% are singletons. The chain links TRBV12-3 or TRBV12-4 to TRBJ1-2, with a tentative D call TRBD1 (5 bases). The receptor was derived from a woman aged 25 to 39 in good health. The sample comprised blood. Here the CDR3 reads CASSLNGDSLSYGYTF. CDR3 nucleotide sequence: TGTGCCAGCAGTTTAAACGGCGACAGCCTGAGCTATGGCTACACCTTC.